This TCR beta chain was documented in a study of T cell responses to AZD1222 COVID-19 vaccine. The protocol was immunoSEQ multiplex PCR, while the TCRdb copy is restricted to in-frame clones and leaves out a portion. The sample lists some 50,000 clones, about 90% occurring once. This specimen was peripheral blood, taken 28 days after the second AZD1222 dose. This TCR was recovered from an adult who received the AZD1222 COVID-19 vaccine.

The CDR3 sequence is CASRSDTGYQPQHF. Written as DNA, the CDR3 is TGTGCCAGCAGGTCGGACACCGGGTATCAGCCCCAGCATTTT. The rearrangement joins TRBV2 to TRBJ1-5; TRBD1 might be the D (5 bases). Trimming took 6 bases from V and 5 from J, leaving 14 bases between them. The CDR3 extends over 14 amino acids. The germline CDR1 and CDR2 sequences are SNHLY and FYNNEI. The full variable domain, its missing parts supplied by reference TRBV2 and TRBJ1-5, is EPEVTQTPSHQVTQMGQEVILRCVPISNHLYFYWYRQILGQKVEFLVSFYNNEISEKSEIFDDQFSVERPDGSNFTLKIRSTKLEDSAMYFCASRSDTGYQPQHFGDGTRLSIL.